This T cell receptor (beta chain) was found in a study of shared clonotypes between healthy human individuals. Study-wide background: Donors, aged 18 to 49, were a couple of women and a few men. Each donor contributed plates that comprised three CD4 naive, three CD4 memory, two CD8 naive and one CD8 memory.

The germline CDR1 and CDR2 sequences are SGHDN and FVKESK. The CDR3 extends over 17 amino acids. V dropped 0 bases and J dropped 5 bases, with 20 bases sitting between them. Deep-level settings were used for running the assay. Measured with immunoSEQ multiplex PCR; TCRdb has only the in-frame clones, and not every one. The repertoire has about 1.5 million clones, 98% of them found once; the top ten carry 0.45%. The chain couples TRBV14 to TRBJ2-7; no firm D call. The TCR was taken from a man aged 25 to 40 in good health. The source material was naive CD4+ T cells sorted from blood. Sample subset: CD45RA+ positively selected. CDR3 DNA sequence: TGTGCCAGCAGCCAAGATGGGGAACCGGGCTGGTGGGACGAGCAGTACTTC. It translates to CASSQDGEPGWWDEQYF.